This T cell receptor (beta chain) was found in a study of cytomegalovirus exposure and HLA in healthy donors. Researchers ran the PCR with 60 Vbeta and 13 Jbeta primers. Measured with immunoSEQ multiplex PCR; TCRdb has only the in-frame clones, and not every one. The sample has fewer than 150,000 clones, approximately 60% seen once; the top ten hold approximately 1.6%. This clone showed up just once. The CDR3 runs 13 residues. CDR1 is KGHSY and CDR2 is FQNENV in the germline V gene. Trimming took off 3 bases at V and 5 bases at J, with 10 bases between the two ends. The specimen sequenced was PBMCs. The sequence was collected from a human donor in good health. The chain combines TRBV16 with TRBJ1-1; a possible D gene is TRBD1 (5 bases). CDR3 in DNA: TGTGCCAGCAGCCAGGGGCGAGAGACTGAAGCTTTCTTT. It yields the protein CASSQGRETEAFF.